This T cell receptor beta chain stems from a study of immune cell composition in non-small cell lung cancer. Study-wide findings and caveats: Smoking pack-years did not significantly correlate with tumour TCR-beta clonality. TIL tumour reactivity correlated with maximal tumour-associated clone frequency in adenocarcinoma.

Normal lung sampling was at least 3 cm from the tumour, as distant as possible. Template was genomic DNA from frozen, unsorted single-cell suspensions. Sequencing used immunoSEQ multiplex PCR; TCRdb keeps in-frame clones, though not all of them. The repertoire holds fewer than 20,000 clones, with about 80% as singletons. Remarks on this clone: Its antigen is currently unknown.

The V segment lost 2 bases and the J segment 0 bases; nucleotides outside the gene matches: 4. Germline CDR1 and CDR2: PRHDT and FYEKMQ (reference sequence). The CDR3 contains 16 residues. This sample also appeared in a second study, on CD4 T cells in lung cancer.

V gene TRBV13 combines with J gene TRBJ2-1, with 7 bases matching TRBD2. The specimen was non-adjacent lung tissue. The sequence came from a human donor with non-small cell lung cancer. CDR3 loop: CASSLSERGSYNEQFF. The CDR3, as DNA: TGTGCCAGCAGCTTATCAGAGCGGGGCTCCTACAATGAGCAGTTCTTC.